This is a list of T cell receptor beta chains from one sample in a study of response to subunit inactivated influenza vaccine. In TCRdb, the RT-PCR reads were re-called with MiXCR into one record per CDR3 protein. The sample includes some 500,000 distinct CDR3 sequences, 16% of them seen just once. The sample in question was CD4+ T cells sorted from PBMCs, obtained around 25 months after vaccination. Receptor source: a man between 45 and 75 years old who received an inactivated influenza vaccine. Each CDR3 is given with its conserved first and last residue. Each record gives: V gene, clone size, D gene, J gene, CDR3 protein, CDR3 DNA. The D gene is left open where the match is weak. Not every row has a clone size; where given, it reads once, few, many or a size class.

>TRBV18|NA|NA|TRBJ2-3
CASSPRQAATSTDTQYF
TGTGCCAGCTCACCACGTCAGGCAGCAACTAGCACAGATACGCAGTATTTT
>TRBV29-1|NA|NA|TRBJ1-2
CSVGDTYGYTF
TGCAGCGTGGGGGACACCTATGGCTACACCTTC
>TRBV20-1|few|NA|TRBJ1-1
CSALTEANTEAFF
TGCAGTGCTTTAACAGAAGCGAACACTGAAGCTTTCTTT
>TRBV5-1|NA|TRBD2|TRBJ2-1
CASSLEAGGLNEQFF
TGCGCCAGCAGCTTGGAGGCGGGGGGGCTAAATGAGCAGTTCTTC
>TRBV12-3/TRBV12-4|many|TRBD1|TRBJ2-1
CASRPGQGSNEQFF
TGTGCCAGCAGGCCGGGACAGGGGTCGAATGAGCAGTTCTTC
>TRBV14|few|NA|TRBJ1-1
CASSQDWEKKGRTLGDTEAFF
TGTGCCAGCAGCCAAGATTGGGAGAAAAAGGGACGCACCCTGGGGGACACTGAAGCTTTCTTT
>TRBV5-6|NA|TRBD2|TRBJ2-1
CASSFLVTLTSGVGNEQFF
TGTGCCAGCAGCTTTCTAGTAACGCTGACTAGCGGGGTAGGTAATGAGCAGTTCTTC
>TRBV6-2/TRBV6-3|few|NA|TRBJ2-7
CASSYLPVRATSYEQYF
TGTGCCAGCAGTTACCTTCCTGTCAGGGCAACCTCCTACGAGCAGTACTTC
>TRBV20-1|NA|TRBD2|TRBJ2-7
CSARIASGRYEQYF
TGCAGTGCTAGAATAGCTAGCGGGAGGTACGAGCAGTACTTC
>TRBV7-2|few|TRBD1|TRBJ1-1
CASSLGRGPTEAFF
TGTGCCAGCAGCTTAGGCAGGGGGCCCACTGAAGCTTTCTTT
>TRBV20-1|NA|TRBD1|TRBJ1-1
CSAELPGQGAFF
TGCAGTGCAGAACTACCGGGACAGGGAGCTTTCTTT
>TRBV11-1|few|NA|TRBJ1-2
CASSAQVGYGYTF
TGTGCCAGCAGCGCCCAGGTTGGCTATGGCTACACCTTC
>TRBV6-1|few|TRBD1|TRBJ1-6
CASRRTGEGNSPLHF
TGTGCCAGTCGTAGGACAGGGGAGGGCAATTCACCCCTCCACTTT
>TRBV27|few|TRBD1|TRBJ1-2
CASLPRTGGNYGYTF
TGTGCCAGCCTCCCCCGGACAGGGGGTAACTATGGCTACACCTTC
>TRBV7-2|NA|TRBD2|TRBJ2-2
CASSSTSGIVTGELFF
TGTGCCAGCAGCTCTACTAGCGGGATCGTCACCGGGGAGCTGTTTTTT
>TRBV6-2/TRBV6-3|NA|NA|TRBJ1-1
CASSSKSGARRLGAFF
TGTGCCAGCTCCTCTAAATCGGGGGCGCGTCGACTTGGAGCTTTCTTT
>TRBV5-1|few|NA|TRBJ2-5
CASRRGSNKETQYF
TGCGCCAGCAGAAGAGGTTCAAACAAAGAGACCCAGTACTTC
>TRBV3-1|NA|NA|TRBJ1-5
CASSLGGTLNQPQHF
TGTGCCAGCAGCCTTGGTGGGACACTTAATCAGCCCCAGCATTTT
>TRBV20-1|few|NA|TRBJ1-2
CSARTDLGFYGYTF
TGCAGTGCTAGGACCGATTTAGGATTCTATGGCTACACCTTC
>TRBV20-1|few|TRBD2|TRBJ2-1
CSARRTSGRTNEQFF
TGCAGTGCTAGGAGGACTAGCGGGAGAACCAATGAGCAGTTCTTC
>TRBV9|few|NA|TRBJ2-1
CASSVDVATSYNEQFF
TGTGCCAGCAGCGTAGATGTGGCGACCTCCTACAATGAGCAGTTCTTC
>TRBV7-9|NA|NA|TRBJ1-5
CASSAGGVQPQHF
TGTGCCAGCAGCGCCGGGGGCGTTCAGCCCCAGCATTTT
>TRBV5-1|NA|TRBD2|TRBJ2-1
CASSLGGGSLAGFYNEQFF
TGCGCCAGCAGCTTGGGCGGGGGGTCGCTAGCGGGATTCTACAATGAGCAGTTCTTC
>TRBV10-3|few|NA|TRBJ2-5
CAIKRGNQETQYF
TGTGCCATCAAACGGGGGAACCAAGAGACCCAGTACTTC
>TRBV12-3/TRBV12-4|many|NA|TRBJ2-2
CASSPYGAGVNTGELFF
TGTGCCAGCAGTCCCTATGGTGCTGGGGTTAACACCGGGGAGCTGTTTTTT
>TRBV20-1|few|NA|TRBJ1-5
CSATGHLSNQPQHF
TGCAGTGCTACGGGACATCTTAGCAATCAGCCCCAGCATTTT
>TRBV28|many|NA|TRBJ2-4
CASSPSRANIQYF
TGTGCCAGCAGTCCCTCGAGGGCTAACATTCAGTACTTC
>TRBV28|NA|NA|TRBJ2-7
CASSLPPTGRDEQYF
TGTGCCAGCAGCTTGCCACCTACGGGCAGGGACGAGCAGTACTTC
>TRBV7-9|once|NA|TRBJ2-5
CASSLYAGGRETQYF
TGTGCCAGCAGCTTATACGCTGGGGGTAGGGAGACCCAGTACTTC
>TRBV9|many|NA|TRBJ1-3
CASSVGVGERYRGNTIYF
TGTGCCAGCAGCGTAGGAGTCGGCGAACGGTATCGGGGAAACACCATATATTTT
>TRBV6-2/TRBV6-3|NA|TRBD2|TRBJ2-1
CASRREGHEQFF
TGTGCCAGCAGACGGGAGGGACATGAGCAGTTCTTC
>TRBV20-1|few|TRBD1|TRBJ1-2
CSASGAGGTYGYTF
TGCAGTGCTAGCGGGGCAGGGGGGACCTATGGCTACACCTTC
>TRBV12-3/TRBV12-4|NA|NA|TRBJ1-1
CASSLTTGTEAFF
TGTGCCAGCAGCCTCACCACGGGCACTGAAGCTTTCTTT
>TRBV11-2|NA|TRBD1|TRBJ2-7
CASSLERRQGASSYEQYF
TGTGCCAGCAGCTTAGAAAGAAGACAGGGGGCGAGCTCCTACGAGCAGTACTTC
>TRBV10-3|NA|TRBD1|TRBJ2-4
CAISRGQVFLPSKTKNIQYF
TGTGCCATCAGCCGCGGACAGGTCTTTCTGCCTAGTAAGACCAAAAACATTCAGTACTTC
>TRBV5-1|few|NA|TRBJ1-1
CASSLSGRIETEAFF
TGCGCCAGCAGCCTTTCGGGCCGGATTGAAACTGAAGCTTTCTTT
>TRBV20-1|NA|NA|TRBJ1-1
CSASGPGRLNTEAFF
TGCAGTGCGAGTGGGCCGGGGCGGTTGAACACTGAAGCTTTCTTT
>TRBV20-1|many|NA|TRBJ2-7
CSAQPGQIYEQYF
TGCAGTGCTCAACCGGGACAAATCTACGAGCAGTACTTC
>TRBV15|few|TRBD2|TRBJ2-7
CATAGGWGSGEQYF
TGTGCCACCGCGGGGGGCTGGGGTAGCGGCGAGCAGTACTTC
>TRBV29-1|NA|NA|TRBJ1-4
CSVWGTTNEKLFF
TGCAGCGTTTGGGGTACAACTAATGAAAAACTGTTTTTT
>TRBV9|NA|NA|TRBJ2-3
CASSARTNTDTQYF
TGTGCCAGCAGCGCCAGGACTAACACAGATACGCAGTATTTT
>TRBV6-1|NA|TRBD1|TRBJ2-5
CASSTYRGRGTQYF
TGTGCCAGCAGTACCTACAGGGGCCGCGGGACCCAGTACTTC
>TRBV6-1|NA|NA|TRBJ2-7
CASRREGRDPEQYF
TGTGCCAGCAGGCGAGAAGGCCGGGACCCCGAGCAGTACTTC
>TRBV18|NA|NA|TRBJ2-3
CASSPPNPGGKQYF
TGTGCCAGCTCACCACCTAACCCCGGGGGTAAGCAGTATTTT
>TRBV5-1|NA|TRBD1|TRBJ1-1
CASRPGTGDTEAFF
TGCGCCAGCAGACCCGGGACAGGGGATACTGAAGCTTTCTTT
>TRBV12-3/TRBV12-4|many|NA|TRBJ1-6
CASSLLQVYNSPLHF
TGTGCCAGCAGTTTGCTACAGGTTTATAATTCACCCCTCCACTTT
>TRBV5-5|many|NA|TRBJ2-1
CASSLRRETPTRFF
TGTGCCAGCAGCCTCCGCCGGGAGACACCAACACGGTTCTTC
>TRBV29-1|few|NA|TRBJ2-5
CSVEEQIQETQYF
TGCAGCGTTGAGGAGCAGATTCAAGAGACCCAGTACTTC
>TRBV7-2|NA|NA|TRBJ2-2
CAGSLEALVTGELFF
TGTGCCGGCAGCTTAGAAGCGTTAGTCACCGGGGAGCTGTTTTTT
>TRBV20-1|NA|NA|TRBJ2-3
CSARDRGPRTDTQYF
TGCAGTGCTAGAGATCGGGGACCCCGCACAGATACGCAGTATTTT
>TRBV6-4|few|NA|TRBJ2-5
CASSEASDGSWETQYF
TGTGCCAGCAGTGAGGCTAGCGATGGGTCTTGGGAGACCCAGTACTTC
>TRBV3-1|few|NA|TRBJ1-1
CASSQGAQGTEAFF
TGTGCCAGCAGCCAGGGGGCGCAGGGCACTGAAGCTTTCTTT
>TRBV4-3|few|NA|TRBJ2-7
CASSQDARQSYEQYF
TGCGCCAGCAGCCAAGACGCGCGACAGTCCTACGAGCAGTACTTC
>TRBV6-5|NA|NA|TRBJ1-5
CASSYSWTDQPQHF
TGTGCCAGCAGTTACTCGTGGACCGATCAGCCCCAGCATTTT
>TRBV12-3/TRBV12-4|NA|TRBD2|TRBJ2-1
CASSLGLANDEQFF
TGTGCCAGCAGTCTGGGACTAGCGAACGATGAGCAGTTCTTC
>TRBV6-2/TRBV6-3|NA|NA|TRBJ1-2
CASSDWVDYGYTF
TGTGCCAGCAGTGACTGGGTGGACTATGGCTACACCTTC
>TRBV13|many|NA|TRBJ2-1
CASSLYGNEQFF
TGTGCCAGCAGCTTATACGGCAATGAGCAGTTCTTC
>TRBV4-2|NA|NA|TRBJ2-5
CASSQTAVGGTEKSTYETQYF
TGTGCCAGCAGCCAGACAGCCGTCGGGGGTACGGAAAAATCGACCTACGAGACCCAGTACTTC